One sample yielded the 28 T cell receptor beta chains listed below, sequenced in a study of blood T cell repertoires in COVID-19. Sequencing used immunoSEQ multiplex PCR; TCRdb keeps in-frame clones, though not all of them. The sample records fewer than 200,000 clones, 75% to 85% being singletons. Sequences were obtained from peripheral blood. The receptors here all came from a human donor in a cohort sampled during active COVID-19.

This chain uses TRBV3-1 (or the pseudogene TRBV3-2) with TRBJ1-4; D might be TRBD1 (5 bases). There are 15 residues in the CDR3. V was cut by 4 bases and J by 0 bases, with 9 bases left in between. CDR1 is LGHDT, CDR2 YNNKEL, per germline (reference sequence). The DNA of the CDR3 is TGTGCCAGCAGCCCCCAGGGTGCAACTAATGAAAAACTGTTTTTT. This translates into CASSPQGATNEKLFF.

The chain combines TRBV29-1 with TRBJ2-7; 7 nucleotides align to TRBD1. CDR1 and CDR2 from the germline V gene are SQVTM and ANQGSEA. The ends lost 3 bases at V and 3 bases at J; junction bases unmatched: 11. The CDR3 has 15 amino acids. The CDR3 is CSVEAPGQTYYEQYF. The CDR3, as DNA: TGCAGCGTTGAGGCCCCGGGACAGACTTACTACGAGCAGTACTTC.

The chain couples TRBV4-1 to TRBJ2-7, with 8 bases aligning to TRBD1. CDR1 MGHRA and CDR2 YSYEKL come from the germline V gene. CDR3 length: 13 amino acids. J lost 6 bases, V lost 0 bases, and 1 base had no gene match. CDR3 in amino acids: CASSQDRGPEQYF. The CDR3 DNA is TGCGCCAGCAGCCAAGACAGGGGGCCCGAGCAGTACTTC.

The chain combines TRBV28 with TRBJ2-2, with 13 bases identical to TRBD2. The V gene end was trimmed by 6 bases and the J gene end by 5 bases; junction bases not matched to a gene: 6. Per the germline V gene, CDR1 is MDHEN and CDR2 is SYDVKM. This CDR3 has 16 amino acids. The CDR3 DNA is TGTGCCAGCAGCCCGAGGACTAGCGGGAGAACCGGGGAGCTGTTTTTT. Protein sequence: CASSPRTSGRTGELFF.

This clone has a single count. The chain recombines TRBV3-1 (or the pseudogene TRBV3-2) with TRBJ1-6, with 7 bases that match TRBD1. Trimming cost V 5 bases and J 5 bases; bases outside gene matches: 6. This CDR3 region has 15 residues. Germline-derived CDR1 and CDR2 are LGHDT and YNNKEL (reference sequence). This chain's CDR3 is CASSSRDSDNSPLHF. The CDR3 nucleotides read TGTGCCAGCAGCAGCCGGGACAGTGATAATTCACCCCTCCACTTT.

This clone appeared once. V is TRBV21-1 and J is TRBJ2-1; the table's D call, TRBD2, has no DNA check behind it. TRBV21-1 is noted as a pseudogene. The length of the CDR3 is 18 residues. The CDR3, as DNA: TGTGCCAGCAGCAAATTGGGACTAGCGGGATGGGGGCACAATGAGCAGTTCTTC. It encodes CASSKLGLAGWGHNEQFF.

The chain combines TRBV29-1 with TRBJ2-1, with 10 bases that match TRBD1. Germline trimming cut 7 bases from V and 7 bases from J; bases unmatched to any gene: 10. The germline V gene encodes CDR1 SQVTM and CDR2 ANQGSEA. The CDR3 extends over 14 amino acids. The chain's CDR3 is CSGQGTGVGNEQFF. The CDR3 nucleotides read TGCAGCGGTCAAGGGACAGGGGTGGGAAATGAGCAGTTCTTC.

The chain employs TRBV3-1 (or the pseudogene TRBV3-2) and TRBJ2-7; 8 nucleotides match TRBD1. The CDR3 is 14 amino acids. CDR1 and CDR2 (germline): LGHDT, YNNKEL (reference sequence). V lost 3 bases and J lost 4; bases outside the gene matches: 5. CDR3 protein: CASSQTGQGYEQYF. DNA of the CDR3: TGTGCCAGCAGCCAGACCGGACAGGGTTACGAGCAGTACTTC.

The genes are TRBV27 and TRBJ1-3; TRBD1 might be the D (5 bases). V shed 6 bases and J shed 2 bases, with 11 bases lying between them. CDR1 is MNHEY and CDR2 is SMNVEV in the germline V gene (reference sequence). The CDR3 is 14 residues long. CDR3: CASSQWGAGNTIYF. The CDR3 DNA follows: TGTGCCAGCAGCCAGTGGGGGGCTGGAAACACCATATATTTT.

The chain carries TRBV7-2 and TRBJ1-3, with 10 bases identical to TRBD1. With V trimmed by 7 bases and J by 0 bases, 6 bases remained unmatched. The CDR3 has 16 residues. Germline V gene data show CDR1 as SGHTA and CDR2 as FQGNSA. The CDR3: CASKWDRGRSGNTIYF. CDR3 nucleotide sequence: TGTGCCAGCAAATGGGACAGGGGACGCTCTGGAAACACCATATATTTT.

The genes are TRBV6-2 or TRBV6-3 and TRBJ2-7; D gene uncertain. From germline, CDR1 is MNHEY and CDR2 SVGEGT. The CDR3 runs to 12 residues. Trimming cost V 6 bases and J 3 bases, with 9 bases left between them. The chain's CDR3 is CASSQQSYEQYF. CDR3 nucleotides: TGTGCCAGCAGCCAACAGAGCTACGAGCAGTACTTC.

The CDR3 spells CASSYSAGSNYGYTF. CDR3 in DNA: TGTGCCAGCAGTTACTCGGCGGGATCTAACTATGGCTACACCTTC. The chain has TRBV6-5 and TRBJ1-2; no clear D. Trimming shortened V by 0 bases and J by 0 bases, and 8 bases separated the two germline ends. The CDR3 is made up of 15 amino acids. Germline assignment: CDR1 MNHEY and CDR2 SVGAGI.

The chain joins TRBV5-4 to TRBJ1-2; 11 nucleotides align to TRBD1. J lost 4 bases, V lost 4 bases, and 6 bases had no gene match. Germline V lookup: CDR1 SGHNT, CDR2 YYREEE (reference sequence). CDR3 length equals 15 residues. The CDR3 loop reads CASSAPGTGGYGYTF. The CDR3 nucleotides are TGTGCCAGCAGCGCCCCCGGGACAGGGGGCTATGGCTACACCTTC.

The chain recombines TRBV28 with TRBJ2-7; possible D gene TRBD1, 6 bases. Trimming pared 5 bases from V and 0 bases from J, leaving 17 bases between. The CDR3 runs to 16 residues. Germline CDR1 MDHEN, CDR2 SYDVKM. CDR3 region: CASSPPPRQASYEQYF. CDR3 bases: TGTGCCAGCAGTCCACCACCGAGACAGGCCTCCTACGAGCAGTACTTC.

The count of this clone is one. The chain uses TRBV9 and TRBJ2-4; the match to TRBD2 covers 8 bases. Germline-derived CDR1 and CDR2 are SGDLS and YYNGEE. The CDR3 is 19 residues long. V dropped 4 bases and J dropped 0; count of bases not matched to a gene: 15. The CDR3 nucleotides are TGTGCCAGCAGCTCACCCCGGGGGGGGGCAGGGGTAGCCAAAAACATTCAGTACTTC. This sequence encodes CASSSPRGGAGVAKNIQYF. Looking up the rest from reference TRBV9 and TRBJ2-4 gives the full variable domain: DSGVTQTPKHLITATGQRVTLRCSPRSGDLSVYWYQQSLDQGLQFLIQYYNGEERAKGNILERFSAQQFPDLHSELNLSSLELGDSALYFCASSSPRGGAGVAKNIQYFGAGTRLSVL.

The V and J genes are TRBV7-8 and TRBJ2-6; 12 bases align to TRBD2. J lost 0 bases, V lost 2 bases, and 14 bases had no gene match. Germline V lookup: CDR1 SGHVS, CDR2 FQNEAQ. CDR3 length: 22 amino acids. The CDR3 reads CASSLSILAGGRKLSGANVLTF. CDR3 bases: TGTGCCAGCAGCTTATCGATACTAGCGGGAGGTAGGAAACTCTCTGGGGCCAACGTCCTGACTTTC.

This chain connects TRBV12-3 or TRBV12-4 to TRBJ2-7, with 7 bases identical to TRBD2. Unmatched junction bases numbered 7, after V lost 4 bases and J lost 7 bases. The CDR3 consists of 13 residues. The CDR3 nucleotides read TGTGCCAGCAGTTACCAGCCGGGGGGTGAGCAGTACTTC. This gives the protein CASSYQPGGEQYF.

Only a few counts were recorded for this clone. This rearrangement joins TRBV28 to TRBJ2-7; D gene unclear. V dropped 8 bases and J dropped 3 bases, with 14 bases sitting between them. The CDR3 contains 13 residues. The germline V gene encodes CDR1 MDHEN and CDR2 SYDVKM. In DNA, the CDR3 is TGTGCCAGCGGTACAACCCCTCTCTACGAGCAGTACTTC. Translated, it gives CASGTTPLYEQYF. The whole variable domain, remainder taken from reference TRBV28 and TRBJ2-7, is DVKVTQSSRYLVKRTGEKVFLECVQDMDHENMFWYRQDPGLGLRLIYFSYDVKMKEKGDIPEGYSVSREKKERFSLILESASTNQTSMYLCASGTTPLYEQYFGPGTRLTVT.

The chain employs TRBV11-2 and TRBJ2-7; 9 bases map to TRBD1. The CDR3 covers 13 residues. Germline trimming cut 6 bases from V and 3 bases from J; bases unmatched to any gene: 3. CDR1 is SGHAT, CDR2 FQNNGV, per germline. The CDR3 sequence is CASRDRGYYEQYF. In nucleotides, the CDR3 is TGTGCCAGCAGGGACAGGGGATACTACGAGCAGTACTTC.

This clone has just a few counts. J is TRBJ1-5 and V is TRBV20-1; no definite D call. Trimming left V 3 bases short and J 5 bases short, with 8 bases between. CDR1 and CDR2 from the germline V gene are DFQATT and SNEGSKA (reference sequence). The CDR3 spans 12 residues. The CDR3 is CSASSGDQPQHF. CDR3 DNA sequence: TGCAGTGCTAGTTCAGGCGATCAGCCCCAGCATTTT.

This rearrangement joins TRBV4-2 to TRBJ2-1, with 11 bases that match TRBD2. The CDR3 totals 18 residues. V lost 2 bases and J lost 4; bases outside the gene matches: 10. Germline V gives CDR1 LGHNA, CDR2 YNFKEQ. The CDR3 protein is CASSQQLTGTSGYNEQFF. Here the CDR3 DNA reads TGTGCCAGCAGCCAACAATTGACCGGGACTAGCGGTTACAATGAGCAGTTCTTC.

Written as DNA, the CDR3 is TGCAGCTCCCTTGGGGACAGGGGCATCAACACTGAAGCTTTCTTT. This translates into CSSLGDRGINTEAFF. The chain carries TRBV29-1 and TRBJ1-1; 10 bases align to TRBD1. The germline V gene has CDR1 SQVTM and CDR2 ANQGSEA. Losses at the gene ends were 8 bases for V and 2 bases for J; bases not matched to a gene: 11. The CDR3 length is 15 residues.

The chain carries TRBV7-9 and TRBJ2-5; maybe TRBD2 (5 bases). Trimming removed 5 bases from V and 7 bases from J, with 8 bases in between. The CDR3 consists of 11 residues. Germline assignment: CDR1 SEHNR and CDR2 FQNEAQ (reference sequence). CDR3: CASSGGGTQYF. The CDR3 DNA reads TGTGCCAGCAGCGGAGGAGGGACCCAGTACTTC. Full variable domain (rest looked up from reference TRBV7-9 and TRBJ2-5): DTGVSQNPRHKITKRGQNVTFRCDPISEHNRLYWYRQTLGQGPEFLTYFQNEAQLEKSRLLSDRFSAERPKGSFSTLEIQRTEQGDSAMYLCASSGGGTQYFGPGTRLLVL.

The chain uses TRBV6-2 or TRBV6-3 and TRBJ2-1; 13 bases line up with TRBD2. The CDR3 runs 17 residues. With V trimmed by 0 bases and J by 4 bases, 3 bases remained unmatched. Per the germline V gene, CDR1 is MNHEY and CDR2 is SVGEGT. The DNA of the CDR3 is TGTGCCAGCAGTTACTCGGGACTAGCGGGGAGATACAATGAGCAGTTCTTC. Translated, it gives CASSYSGLAGRYNEQFF.

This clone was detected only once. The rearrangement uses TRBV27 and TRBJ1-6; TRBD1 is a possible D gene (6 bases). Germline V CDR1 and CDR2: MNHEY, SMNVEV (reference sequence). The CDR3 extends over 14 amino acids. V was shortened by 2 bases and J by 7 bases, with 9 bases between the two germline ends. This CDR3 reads CASSLADRNSPLHF. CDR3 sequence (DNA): TGTGCCAGCAGTTTAGCCGACAGGAATTCACCCCTCCACTTT.

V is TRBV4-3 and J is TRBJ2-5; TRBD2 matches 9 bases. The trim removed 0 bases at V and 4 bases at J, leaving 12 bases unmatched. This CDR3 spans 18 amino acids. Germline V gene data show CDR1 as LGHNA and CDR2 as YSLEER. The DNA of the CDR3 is TGCGCCAGCAGCCAAGATTGGAGCGGGGGGTTTGGGGGAGAGACCCAGTACTTC. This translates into CASSQDWSGGFGGETQYF.

CDR3 loop: CASSTSDSSYNSPLHF. The CDR3 DNA follows: TGTGCCAGCAGCACTTCGGACAGCTCCTATAATTCACCCCTCCACTTT. The rearrangement uses TRBV7-9 and TRBJ1-6; D possibly corresponds to TRBD1 (6 bases). Germline CDR1 reads SEHNR; CDR2 reads FQNEAQ (reference sequence). The CDR3 is made up of 16 amino acids. V was shortened by 5 bases and J by 0 bases, with 11 bases between the two germline ends. Together with reference TRBV7-9 and TRBJ1-6, the CDR3 gives the full variable domain: DTGVSQNPRHKITKRGQNVTFRCDPISEHNRLYWYRQTLGQGPEFLTYFQNEAQLEKSRLLSDRFSAERPKGSFSTLEIQRTEQGDSAMYLCASSTSDSSYNSPLHFGNGTRLTVT.

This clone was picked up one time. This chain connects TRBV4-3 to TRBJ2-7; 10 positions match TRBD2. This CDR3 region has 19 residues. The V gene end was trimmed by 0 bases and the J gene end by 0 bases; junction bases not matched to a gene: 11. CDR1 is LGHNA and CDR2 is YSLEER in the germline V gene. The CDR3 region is CASSQDIAGGSSSSYEQYF. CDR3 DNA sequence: TGCGCCAGCAGCCAAGATATAGCGGGAGGTTCTTCGAGCTCCTACGAGCAGTACTTC.